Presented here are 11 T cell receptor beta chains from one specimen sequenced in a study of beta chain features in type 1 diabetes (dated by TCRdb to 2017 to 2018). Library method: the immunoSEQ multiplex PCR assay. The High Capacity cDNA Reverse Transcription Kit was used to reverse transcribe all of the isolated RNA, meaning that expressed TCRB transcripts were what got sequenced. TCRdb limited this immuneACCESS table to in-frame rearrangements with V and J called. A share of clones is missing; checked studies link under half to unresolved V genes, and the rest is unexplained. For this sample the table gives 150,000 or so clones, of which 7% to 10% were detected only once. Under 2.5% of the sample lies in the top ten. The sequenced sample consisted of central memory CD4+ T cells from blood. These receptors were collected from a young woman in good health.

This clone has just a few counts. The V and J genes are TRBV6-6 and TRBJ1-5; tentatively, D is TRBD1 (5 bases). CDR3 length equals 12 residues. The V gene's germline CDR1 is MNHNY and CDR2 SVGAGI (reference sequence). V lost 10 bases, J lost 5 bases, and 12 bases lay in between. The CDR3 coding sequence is TGTGCCACCCGAGGGGAGGATCAGCCCCAGCATTTT. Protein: CATRGEDQPQHF.

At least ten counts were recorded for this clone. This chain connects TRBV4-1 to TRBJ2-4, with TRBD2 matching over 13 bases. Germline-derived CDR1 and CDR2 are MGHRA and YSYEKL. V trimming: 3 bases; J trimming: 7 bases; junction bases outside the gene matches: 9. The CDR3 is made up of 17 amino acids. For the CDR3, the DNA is TGCGCCAGCAGCCAGGCCCGTGAGACTAGCGGGGGGAACATTCAGTACTTC. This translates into CASSQARETSGGNIQYF.

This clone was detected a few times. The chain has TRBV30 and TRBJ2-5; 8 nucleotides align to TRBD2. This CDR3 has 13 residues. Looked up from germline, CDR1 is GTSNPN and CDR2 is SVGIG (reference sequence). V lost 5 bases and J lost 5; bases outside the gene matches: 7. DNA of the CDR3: TGTGCCTGGGCTAGGACTAGCCTGGAGACCCAGTACTTC. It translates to CAWARTSLETQYF.

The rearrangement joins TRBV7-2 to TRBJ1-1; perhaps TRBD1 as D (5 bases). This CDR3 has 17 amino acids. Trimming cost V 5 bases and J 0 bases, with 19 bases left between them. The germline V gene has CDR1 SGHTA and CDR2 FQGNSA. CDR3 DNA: TGTGCCAGCAGCCAAGCTTCCGAGGTAGGGGTGAACACTGAAGCTTTCTTT. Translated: CASSQASEVGVNTEAFF. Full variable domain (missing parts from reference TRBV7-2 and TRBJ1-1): GAGVSQSPSNKVTEKGKDVELRCDPISGHTALYWYRQSLGQGLEFLIYFQGNSAPDKSGLPSDRFSAERTGGSVSTLTIQRTQQEDSAVYLCASSQASEVGVNTEAFFGQGTRLTVV.

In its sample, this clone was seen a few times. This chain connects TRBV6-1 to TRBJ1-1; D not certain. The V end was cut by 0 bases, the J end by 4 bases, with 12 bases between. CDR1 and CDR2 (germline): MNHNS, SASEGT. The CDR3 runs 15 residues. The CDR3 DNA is TGTGCCAGCAGTGAAGCGCACGGGAGCGGCACTGAAGCTTTCTTT. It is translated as CASSEAHGSGTEAFF.

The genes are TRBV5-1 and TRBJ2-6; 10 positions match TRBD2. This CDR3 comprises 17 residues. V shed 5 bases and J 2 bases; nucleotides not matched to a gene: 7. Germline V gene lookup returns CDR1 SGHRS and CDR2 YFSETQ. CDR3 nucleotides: TGCGCCAGCAGGGTGCTAGCGGGAGTCCCTGGGGCCAACGTCCTGACTTTC. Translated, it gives CASRVLAGVPGANVLTF.

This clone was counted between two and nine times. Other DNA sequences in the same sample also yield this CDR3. The CDR3 region is CASSISGGSYEQYF. The CDR3 nucleotides are TGCGCCAGCAGCATCAGCGGGGGTTCCTACGAGCAGTACTTC. The rearrangement uses TRBV5-1 and TRBJ2-7, with TRBD2 matching over 8 bases. The J segment lost 1 base and the V segment lost 4 bases, leaving 4 bases of the junction unmatched. This CDR3 is built from 14 residues. CDR1 and CDR2 (germline): SGHRS, YFSETQ.

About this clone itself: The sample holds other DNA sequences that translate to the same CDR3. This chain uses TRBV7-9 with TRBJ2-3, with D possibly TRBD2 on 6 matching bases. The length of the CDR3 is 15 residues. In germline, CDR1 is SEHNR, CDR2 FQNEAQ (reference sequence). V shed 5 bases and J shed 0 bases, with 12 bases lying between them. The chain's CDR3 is CASSPSGTSTDTQYF. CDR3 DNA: TGTGCCAGCAGCCCATCCGGGACTAGCACAGATACGCAGTATTTT.

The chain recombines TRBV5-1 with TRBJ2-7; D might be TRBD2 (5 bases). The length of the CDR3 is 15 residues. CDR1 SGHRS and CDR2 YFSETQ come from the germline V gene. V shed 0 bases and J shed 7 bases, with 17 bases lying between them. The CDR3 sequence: CASSLVSSGYSEQYF. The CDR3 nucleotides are TGCGCCAGCAGCTTGGTTTCTTCGGGGTATTCGGAGCAGTACTTC.

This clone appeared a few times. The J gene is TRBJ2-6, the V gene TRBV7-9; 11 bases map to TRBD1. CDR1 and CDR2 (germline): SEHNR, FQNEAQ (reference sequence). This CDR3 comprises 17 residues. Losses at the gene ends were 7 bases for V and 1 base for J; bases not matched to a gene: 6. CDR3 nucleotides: TGTGCCAGCAACGGACAGGGGGCGCCTTCTGGGGCCAACGTCCTGACTTTC. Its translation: CASNGQGAPSGANVLTF.

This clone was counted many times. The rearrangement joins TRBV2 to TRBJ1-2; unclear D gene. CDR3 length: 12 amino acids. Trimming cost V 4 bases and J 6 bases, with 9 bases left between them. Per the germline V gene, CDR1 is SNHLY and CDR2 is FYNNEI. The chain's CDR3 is CASSAGEDGYTF. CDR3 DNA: TGTGCCAGCAGTGCGGGAGAGGATGGCTACACCTTC.